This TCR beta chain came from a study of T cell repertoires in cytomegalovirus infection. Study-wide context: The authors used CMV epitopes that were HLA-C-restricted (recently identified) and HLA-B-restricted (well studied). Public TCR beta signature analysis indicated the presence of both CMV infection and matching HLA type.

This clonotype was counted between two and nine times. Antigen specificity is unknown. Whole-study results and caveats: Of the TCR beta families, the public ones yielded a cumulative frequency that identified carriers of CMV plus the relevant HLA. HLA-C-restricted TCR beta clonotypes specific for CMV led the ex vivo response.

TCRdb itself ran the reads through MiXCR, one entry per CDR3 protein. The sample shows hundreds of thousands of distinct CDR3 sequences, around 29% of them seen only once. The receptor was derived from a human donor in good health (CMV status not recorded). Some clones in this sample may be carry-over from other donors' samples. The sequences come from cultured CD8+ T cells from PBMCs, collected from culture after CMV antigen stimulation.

The CDR3 region is CASSYYNSPLHF. CDR3 DNA sequence: TGTGCCAGCAGTTACTATAATTCACCCCTCCACTTT. J is TRBJ1-6 and V is TRBV28; D remains ambiguous. CDR1 and CDR2 (germline): MDHEN, SYDVKM. V lost 4 bases to trimming and J lost 3 bases, with 1 base between them. The CDR3 is 12 residues long.